The T cell receptor beta chain described here comes from a study of T cells in localized non-small cell lung cancer. Study-level findings and limits: Owing to sequencing of a solitary tumor region, heterogeneity cannot be discounted. Uninvolved nearby lung showed the greatest T cell clonality, exceeding that found in tumor. Among blood samples, higher T cell density accompanied longer overall survival.

This clone was seen a handful of times. The target antigen is unknown. Sequencing used immunoSEQ multiplex PCR; TCRdb keeps in-frame clones, though not all of them. The table has around 2,600 clones, around 25% seen once. From germline, CDR1 is MDHEN and CDR2 SYDVKM. The CDR3 runs 12 residues. V shed 4 bases and J shed 12 bases, with 15 bases lying between them. The sample consisted of lung tumor tissue, taken before any cancer treatment. This receptor was obtained from a female donor over 55 with stage I lung adenocarcinoma. The rearrangement links TRBV28 to TRBJ1-2, with D possibly being TRBD1 (5 bases). The CDR3 nucleotides are TGTGCCAGCAGTTCTCCTACGTCAGGGAACACCTTC. This translates into CASSSPTSGNTF.